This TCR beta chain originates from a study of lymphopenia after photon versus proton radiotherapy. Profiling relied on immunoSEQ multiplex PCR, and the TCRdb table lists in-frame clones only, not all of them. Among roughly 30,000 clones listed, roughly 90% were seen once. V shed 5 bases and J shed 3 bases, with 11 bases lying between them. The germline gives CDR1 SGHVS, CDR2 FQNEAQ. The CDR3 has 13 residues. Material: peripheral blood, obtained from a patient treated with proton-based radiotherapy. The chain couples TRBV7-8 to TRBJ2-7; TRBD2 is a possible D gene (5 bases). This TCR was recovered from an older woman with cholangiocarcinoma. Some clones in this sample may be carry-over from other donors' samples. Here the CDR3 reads CASSPVGSYEQYF. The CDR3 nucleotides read TGTGCCAGCAGCCCAGTAGGGAGCTACGAGCAGTACTTC.